This T cell receptor (beta chain) originates from a study of shared clonotypes between healthy human individuals. This CDR3 has 15 residues. CDR1 SGHNT and CDR2 YYREEE come from the germline V gene (reference sequence). V lost 1 base and J 4 bases, leaving 12 bases between the germline ends. Using immunoSEQ multiplex PCR, the repertoire was profiled, and TCRdb retains in-frame clones only, with some absent. The repertoire holds around 1.6 million clones, with 98% as singletons. J is TRBJ2-1 and V is TRBV5-4; tentative D call: TRBD1 (6 bases). This clonotype was obtained from a man aged 30 to 45 in good health. The sequenced sample was naive CD4+ T cells sorted from blood. Regarding subset: CD45RA+ positively selected. The CDR3 nucleotides are TGTGCCAGCAGCTTGCCTCAGGGGCCTTACAATGAGCAGTTCTTC. Encoded protein: CASSLPQGPYNEQFF.